This is a list of T cell receptor beta chains from one sample in a study of blood T cell repertoires in COVID-19. Assay used: immunoSEQ multiplex PCR; TCRdb lists only in-frame clones, some missing. Of under 250,000 clones listed, 84% are singletons. Sample: peripheral blood. The receptors originated from a man aged 50 to 60 with acute or convalescent COVID-19. Both conserved end residues are part of each CDR3. The D gene is left open where the match is weak. A row's size may be missing; if present it is once, few, many or a size class.

v_gene	abundance	d_gene	j_gene	len	CDR3nt	CDR3aa
TRBV11-2	-	-	TRBJ2-7	13	TGTGCCAGCAGCTTAGTCTTTAGCTACGAGCAGTACTTC	CASSLVFSYEQYF
TRBV7-9	-	TRBD1	TRBJ1-2	15	TGTGCCGGACAGGGGGCACAGGGGGCCAACTATGGCTACACCTTC	CAGQGAQGANYGYTF
TRBV4-1	-	TRBD2	TRBJ2-7	15	TGCGCCAGCAGCTCCGGGACTAGCGGTTTCTACGAGCAGTACTTC	CASSSGTSGFYEQYF
TRBV2	-	-	TRBJ1-2	15	TGTGCCAGCATAGTTGACGGGGGGCCTAACTATGGCTACACCTTC	CASIVDGGPNYGYTF
TRBV29-1	-	TRBD1	TRBJ2-7	12	TGCAGCGTTGCACAGGGGTTATACGAGCAGTACTTC	CSVAQGLYEQYF
TRBV5-1	-	TRBD2	TRBJ2-2	14	TGCGCCACCAGGGACTACCCGACGCGGGGGGAGCTGTTTTTT	CATRDYPTRGELFF
TRBV9	-	TRBD1	TRBJ2-2	16	TGTGCCAGCGGCGAAGGGACAGGGGGTCGGACCGGGGAGCTGTTTTTT	CASGEGTGGRTGELFF
TRBV18	-	TRBD1	TRBJ2-2	15	TGTGCCAGCTCGACCGGACAGGGGAGAACCGGGGAGCTGTTTTTT	CASSTGQGRTGELFF
TRBV2	-	-	TRBJ2-1	14	TGTGCCAGCAGTGCCTCATTGACTGGGAATGAGCAGTTCTTC	CASSASLTGNEQFF
TRBV19	-	-	TRBJ2-7	14	TGTGCCAGTAGTATAGGTTGGGGGCAGTACGAGCAGTACTTC	CASSIGWGQYEQYF
TRBV18	-	TRBD1	TRBJ1-4	17	TGTGCCAGCTCACCACCGAACCAACAGGGGGCGCGTGAAAAACTGTTTTTT	CASSPPNQQGAREKLFF
TRBV11-3	-	-	TRBJ1-1	15	TGTGCCAGCAGCTTAGCTTACGGGGGGAACACTGAAGCTTTCTTT	CASSLAYGGNTEAFF
TRBV24-1	-	-	TRBJ2-1	14	TGTGCCACCAGTGATCGATCTAGCCACGGTGAGCAGTTCTTC	CATSDRSSHGEQFF
TRBV27	few	TRBD2	TRBJ2-3	14	TGTGCCAGCAGTTTCGGTAGCGGGGTCTATACGCAGTATTTT	CASSFGSGVYTQYF
TRBV6-1	-	TRBD1	TRBJ2-7	14	TGTGCCAGCAGTGAGTTACAGGGGACAGACGAGCAGTACTTC	CASSELQGTDEQYF
TRBV5-8	-	TRBD1	TRBJ1-5	19	TGTGCCAGCAGCTTTTGGGCAGGGGGAGAGAGTGGCATGGATCAGCCCCAGCATTTT	CASSFWAGGESGMDQPQHF
TRBV6-5	-	TRBD2	TRBJ2-1	15	TGTGCCAGCAGTTCACTAGCGGGCTCCTACAATGAGCAGTTCTTC	CASSSLAGSYNEQFF
TRBV19	once	TRBD2	TRBJ2-7	15	TGTGCCAGTAGTGCGCTAGCGGGAGGTTCCTACGAGCAGTACTTC	CASSALAGGSYEQYF
TRBV18	-	TRBD2	TRBJ2-5	15	TGTGCCAGCTCACCAAGCGGGGGGACGGGGGAGACCCAGTACTTC	CASSPSGGTGETQYF
TRBV6-5	-	TRBD2	TRBJ2-5	14	TGTGCCAGCAGTTATAGCGGGAGCGGAGAGACCCAGTACTTC	CASSYSGSGETQYF
TRBV6-2/TRBV6-3	-	-	TRBJ1-1	16	TGTGCCAGCAGTTACTCGAGGGCTAGATCGCCCACTGAAGCTTTCTTT	CASSYSRARSPTEAFF
TRBV9	-	-	TRBJ2-5	15	TGTGCCAGCAGCGTATTTGGCGGCGGACAAGAGACCCAGTACTTC	CASSVFGGGQETQYF
TRBV25-1	once	TRBD2	TRBJ2-2	17	TGTGCCAGCAGTGAGCAGACTAGCGGGAGTTGGACCGGGGAGCTGTTTTTT	CASSEQTSGSWTGELFF
TRBV7-7	-	TRBD1	TRBJ2-2	17	TGTGCTAGCAGTGTGGGGCTAGGGGGCCGACACACCGGGGAGCTGTTTTTT	CASSVGLGGRHTGELFF
TRBV5-5	-	-	TRBJ1-4	12	TGTGCCAGCAGGGGTGACTTAGAAAAACTGTTTTTT	CASRGDLEKLFF
TRBV19	once	TRBD2	TRBJ2-7	14	TGTGCCAGTAGTATGACTAGCGGGAGCGGAGAGCAGTACTTC	CASSMTSGSGEQYF
TRBV9	-	-	TRBJ2-7	16	TGTGCCAGCGCGGTCGGGTCCGTAAGCGGAGCCTACGAGCAGTACTTC	CASAVGSVSGAYEQYF
TRBV30	few	TRBD1	TRBJ1-5	14	TGTGCCTGGGGGACAGGGGGTCTCAATCAGCCCCAGCATTTT	CAWGTGGLNQPQHF
TRBV18	-	TRBD2	TRBJ2-2	16	TGTGCCAGCTCCCCCGCTAGCGGGAGATTCTCCGGGGAGCTGTTTTTT	CASSPASGRFSGELFF
TRBV27	few	-	TRBJ1-1	14	TGTGCCAGCAGTATTCTCGGTGGAGGCGCTGAAGCTTTCTTT	CASSILGGGAEAFF
TRBV10-1	-	-	TRBJ1-1	13	TGCGCCAGCAGGAGACAACCGAACACTGAAGCTTTCTTT	CASRRQPNTEAFF
TRBV2	-	TRBD2	TRBJ2-5	15	TGTGCCAGCACCCTTGGGCTAGCGGGGGTTGAGACCCAGTACTTC	CASTLGLAGVETQYF
TRBV30	-	-	TRBJ2-2	14	TGTGCCTGGAGACAAGACAGCTCTCCCGGGGAGCTGTTTTTT	CAWRQDSSPGELFF
TRBV20-1	-	-	TRBJ1-1	11	TGCAGTGAAGGAAGGGGGACTGAAGCTTTCTTT	CSEGRGTEAFF
TRBV5-6	-	-	TRBJ1-6	14	TGTGCCAGCAGCGCGCGGGGGGGGCTCTCACCCCTCCACTTT	CASSARGGLSPLHF
TRBV27	-	TRBD1	TRBJ1-1	14	TGTGCCAGCAGTAGACAGGGGCTGAACACTGAAGCTTTCTTT	CASSRQGLNTEAFF
TRBV29-1	-	TRBD2	TRBJ2-3	13	TGCAGCGTTCGAGCGGGAGGGACAGATACGCAGTATTTT	CSVRAGGTDTQYF
TRBV3-1/TRBV3-2	-	TRBD1	TRBJ1-2	14	TGTGCCAGCAGCCGAGACAGGGGTCTCCTGGGCTACACCTTC	CASSRDRGLLGYTF
TRBV5-5	-	TRBD1	TRBJ1-2	12	TGTGCCAGCAGCGGGACAGGGTTTGGCTACACCTTC	CASSGTGFGYTF
TRBV18	-	-	TRBJ1-3	15	TGTGCCAGCTCACCAGAGTTGCTCACTGGAAACACCATATATTTT	CASSPELLTGNTIYF
TRBV6-5	once	-	TRBJ2-5	14	TGTGCCAGCAGTTATAGGACAGTGGAAGAGACCCAGTACTTC	CASSYRTVEETQYF
TRBV7-2	-	TRBD2	TRBJ2-3	16	TGTGCCAGCAGCTTAGAACTAGCGGGAGCCCTAGATACGCAGTATTTT	CASSLELAGALDTQYF
TRBV19	-	-	TRBJ2-1	17	TGTGCCAGTAGTAGGCAACCGCGGGCGTCTTCCTACAATGAGCAGTTCTTC	CASSRQPRASSYNEQFF
TRBV9	few	TRBD2	TRBJ2-7	16	TGTGCCAGCAGCGTAGCCCCTTCCGGGAGGGCCTACGAGCAGTACTTC	CASSVAPSGRAYEQYF
TRBV5-1	-	TRBD1	TRBJ2-5	14	TGCGCCAGCGGTAGGACAGGGGGTTTTGAGACCCAGTACTTC	CASGRTGGFETQYF
TRBV18	-	TRBD1	TRBJ2-7	14	TGTGCCAGCTCACCGGGACAGGGGGCAAGTGAGCAGTACTTC	CASSPGQGASEQYF
TRBV30	-	-	TRBJ2-7	12	TGTGCCTGGGGTAGGGGGTCCTACGAGCAGTACTTC	CAWGRGSYEQYF
TRBV7-8	-	-	TRBJ1-4	15	TGTGCCAGCAGCCCCGGGGGGAGGCGGGACGAAAAACTGTTTTTT	CASSPGGRRDEKLFF
TRBV28	many	TRBD2	TRBJ2-7	14	TGTGCCAGCAGTACTAGCGGGAGGGTTGACGAGCAGTACTTC	CASSTSGRVDEQYF
TRBV4-1	-	TRBD2	TRBJ2-7	15	TGCGCCAGCAGCCCAAGGACTAGCCCGGGTTACGAGCAGTACTTC	CASSPRTSPGYEQYF
TRBV27	-	-	TRBJ2-3	15	TGTGCCAGCAGTCCCCTAGCGCCCTTCACAGATACGCAGTATTTT	CASSPLAPFTDTQYF
TRBV3-1/TRBV3-2	-	TRBD1	TRBJ1-2	14	TGTGCCAGCAGCCAGCAGCAGGGGGCATTTGGCTACACCTTC	CASSQQQGAFGYTF
TRBV2	-	TRBD1	TRBJ1-4	13	TGTGCCAGCCGGCGGGACAGGGATGAAAAACTGTTTTTT	CASRRDRDEKLFF